These T cell receptor beta chains were read from a single sample in a study of blood T cell repertoires in COVID-19. Assay used: immunoSEQ multiplex PCR; TCRdb lists only in-frame clones, some missing. The table has under 200,000 clones, approximately 90% seen once. Sequenced sample: PBMCs or T cells enriched from blood (not recorded which). These receptors were collected from a woman in her late teens or twenties who had recovered from COVID-19. Each CDR3 is given with its conserved first and last residue. The D gene is left open where the match is weak. Clone size is stated in some rows and not others, as once, few, many or a class when expanded.

CDR3nt: TGTGCCAGTAGTATAGCGGCCATAGGAGTTGAGCAGTTCTTC
CDR3aa: CASSIAAIGVEQFF
d_gene: .
abundance: .
j_gene: TRBJ2-1
v_gene: TRBV19

CDR3nt: TGTGCCAGCAGCCAAGGAATAGCGGGAGTTTTCGAGCAGTACTTC
CDR3aa: CASSQGIAGVFEQYF
d_gene: TRBD2
abundance: .
j_gene: TRBJ2-7
v_gene: TRBV14

CDR3nt: TGTGCCAGCAGTTATATGGGGGCGCAAGGCTACACCTTC
CDR3aa: CASSYMGAQGYTF
d_gene: .
abundance: once
j_gene: TRBJ1-2
v_gene: TRBV27

CDR3nt: TGTGCCAGCAGCTTAGTCGGGGGGCGAATCTATTCACCCCTCCACTTT
CDR3aa: CASSLVGGRIYSPLHF
d_gene: .
abundance: few
j_gene: TRBJ1-6
v_gene: TRBV11-2

CDR3nt: TGTGCCAGCAGTTTAATGGTGGCCAACACCGGGGAGCTGTTTTTT
CDR3aa: CASSLMVANTGELFF
d_gene: .
abundance: .
j_gene: TRBJ2-2
v_gene: TRBV27

CDR3nt: TGTGCCAGCTCACCTACCAACAGGGATGGATTCTTC
CDR3aa: CASSPTNRDGFF
d_gene: .
abundance: .
j_gene: TRBJ2-1
v_gene: TRBV18

CDR3nt: TGTGCCAGCAGTTTAGGGGGGAACTACGAGCAGTACTTC
CDR3aa: CASSLGGNYEQYF
d_gene: .
abundance: .
j_gene: TRBJ2-7
v_gene: TRBV28

CDR3nt: TGTGCCAGCAGCCGAGGACAGGGGAACACTGAAGCTTTCTTT
CDR3aa: CASSRGQGNTEAFF
d_gene: TRBD1
abundance: .
j_gene: TRBJ1-1
v_gene: TRBV5-6

CDR3nt: TGTGCCAGCAGCCTCGAACAGGTCCAAGAGACCCAGTACTTC
CDR3aa: CASSLEQVQETQYF
d_gene: .
abundance: .
j_gene: TRBJ2-5
v_gene: TRBV6-5

CDR3nt: TGCGCCAGCAGCTCAGGACAGGGGATTTCACCCCTCCACTTT
CDR3aa: CASSSGQGISPLHF
d_gene: TRBD1
abundance: .
j_gene: TRBJ1-6
v_gene: TRBV5-1

CDR3nt: TGTGCCAGCAGTTTTAGGGGCGAAAAACTGTTTTTT
CDR3aa: CASSFRGEKLFF
d_gene: .
abundance: .
j_gene: TRBJ1-4
v_gene: TRBV28

CDR3nt: TGTGCCAGCAGCTTCACGCTAGCGGACAATGAGCAGTTCTTC
CDR3aa: CASSFTLADNEQFF
d_gene: TRBD2
abundance: .
j_gene: TRBJ2-1
v_gene: TRBV5-4

CDR3nt: TGTGCCAGCAGCTCGCAGGGGCCCACTGAAGCTTTCTTT
CDR3aa: CASSSQGPTEAFF
d_gene: .
abundance: .
j_gene: TRBJ1-1
v_gene: TRBV7-3

CDR3nt: TGCAGCGTTGATGGGTTTTCTGGCGGGAGATTGGGTAAGGTAAATGAGCAGTTCTTC
CDR3aa: CSVDGFSGGRLGKVNEQFF
d_gene: TRBD2
abundance: .
j_gene: TRBJ2-1
v_gene: TRBV29-1

CDR3nt: TGTGCCAGCGTCGGCGGGAGGCTTGGGAACGAGCAGTACTTC
CDR3aa: CASVGGRLGNEQYF
d_gene: TRBD2
abundance: .
j_gene: TRBJ2-7
v_gene: TRBV2

CDR3nt: TGCAGCGCCTACGGACTAAGTGAGACCCAGTACTTC
CDR3aa: CSAYGLSETQYF
d_gene: .
abundance: .
j_gene: TRBJ2-5
v_gene: TRBV29-1

CDR3nt: TGTGCCAGCAGCCTGGGGCCTGCGGCCCCTCTTGGCTACACCTTC
CDR3aa: CASSLGPAAPLGYTF
d_gene: .
abundance: .
j_gene: TRBJ1-2
v_gene: TRBV5-5

CDR3nt: TGTGCCAGCAGTCTGGGACAGCTTAATCAGCCCCAGCATTTT
CDR3aa: CASSLGQLNQPQHF
d_gene: TRBD1
abundance: .
j_gene: TRBJ1-5
v_gene: TRBV28

CDR3nt: TGTGCCAGCAGTGCTCACGGGAGACTGAACACTGAAGCTTTCTTT
CDR3aa: CASSAHGRLNTEAFF
d_gene: .
abundance: .
j_gene: TRBJ1-1
v_gene: TRBV3-1/TRBV3-2

CDR3nt: TGCGCCAGCAGCCAAGATCCGCTAGCGGGTATAAGGGTGGCGCAGTATTTT
CDR3aa: CASSQDPLAGIRVAQYF
d_gene: TRBD2
abundance: .
j_gene: TRBJ2-3
v_gene: TRBV4-1

CDR3nt: TGCGCCAGCAGCGCCCGGGCCGGGGACGGGGAGCTGTTTTTT
CDR3aa: CASSARAGDGELFF
d_gene: .
abundance: .
j_gene: TRBJ2-2
v_gene: TRBV5-1

CDR3nt: TGCGCCAGCAACTATGAGCTTCGGGGTACCGGGGAGCTGTTTTTT
CDR3aa: CASNYELRGTGELFF
d_gene: .
abundance: .
j_gene: TRBJ2-2
v_gene: TRBV4-1

CDR3nt: TGTGCCATCAGTGAAAGCTCCCTAGCCTTCACAGATACGCAGTATTTT
CDR3aa: CAISESSLAFTDTQYF
d_gene: .
abundance: .
j_gene: TRBJ2-3
v_gene: TRBV10-3

CDR3nt: TGTGCCAGCAGCCCCTTGGCCCAGAACACCGGGGAGCTGTTTTTT
CDR3aa: CASSPLAQNTGELFF
d_gene: .
abundance: few
j_gene: TRBJ2-2
v_gene: TRBV7-3

CDR3nt: TGTGCCAGCAGCTTAGACAGGGTTGGGATCTACGAGCAGTACTTC
CDR3aa: CASSLDRVGIYEQYF
d_gene: .
abundance: .
j_gene: TRBJ2-7
v_gene: TRBV7-9

CDR3nt: TGTGCCAGCAGCCAAGAACACTGGCGGGAGCTTGGCACAGATACGCAGTATTTT
CDR3aa: CASSQEHWRELGTDTQYF
d_gene: TRBD2
abundance: .
j_gene: TRBJ2-3
v_gene: TRBV4-2